This is a list of T cell receptor beta chains from one sample in a study of early T cells in non-severe SARS-CoV-2 infection. Each CDR3 protein is one row after TCRdb ran MiXCR on the 5' RACE reads. The profile shows tens of thousands of distinct CDR3 sequences, roughly 6% of them singletons. The material sequenced was whole blood. All receptors come from an adult who was a healthcare worker with PCR-confirmed SARS-CoV-2 infection or an uninfected control (not recorded which). The CDR3 runs from the conserved cysteine through the conserved F or W. A D gene is named only where the DNA matches it firmly. A row's size may be missing; if present it is once, few, many or a size class.

>many|-|TRBJ2-7|TRBV7-2
CASSSGPTGAEQYF
TGTGCCAGCAGCTCGGGACCGACTGGGGCCGAGCAGTACTTC
>many|-|TRBJ2-1|TRBV29-1
CSVDQGWNEQFF
TGCAGCGTTGACCAGGGGTGGAATGAGCAGTTCTTC
>few|TRBD2|TRBJ2-5|TRBV2
CASSEPRGLAGEETQYF
TGTGCCAGCAGTGAACCGAGGGGACTAGCGGGAGAAGAGACCCAGTACTTC
>many|-|TRBJ2-6|TRBV12-3/TRBV12-4
CASSTSDVAANVLTF
-
>many|-|TRBJ1-5|TRBV20-1
CSASFLTHQPQHF
TGCAGTGCTAGTTTCCTGACTCATCAGCCCCAGCATTTT
>few|-|TRBJ2-3|TRBV29-1
CSVVYLGDTDTQYF
TGCAGCGTTGTGTACCTGGGAGACACAGATACGCAGTATTTT
>-|-|TRBJ1-2|TRBV4-3
CASSQEAFRTPANYGYTF
TGCGCCAGCAGCCAAGAGGCGTTCCGGACTCCAGCTAACTATGGCTACACCTTC
>many|TRBD2|TRBJ2-7|TRBV9
CASSVGGLSYEQYF
TGTGCCAGCAGCGTTGGGGGACTATCGTACGAGCAGTACTTC
>once|-|TRBJ2-7|TRBV21-1
CASSKVGTGVPTYEQYF
TGTGCCAGCAGCAAAGTGGGGACAGGGGTTCCCACCTACGAGCAGTACTTC
>many|TRBD1|TRBJ2-7|TRBV6-5
CASSSRQGQREQYF
TGTGCCAGCAGTTCCCGACAGGGGCAGAGGGAGCAGTACTTC